These 30 T cell receptor beta chains were all obtained from the same sample, sequenced in a study of breast tumors, draining lymph nodes, adjacent tissues. One entry per CDR3 protein, called by TCRdb with MiXCR from the multiplex PCR reads. The table has about 53,000 distinct CDR3 sequences, roughly two fifths seen once; the top ten hold over 9.5%. The sequenced sample was breast tumor tissue. The receptors here all came from a female donor with breast cancer. Some clones in this sample may be carry-over from other donors' samples.

A remark on this clonotype: A read error may produce the germline difference seen at one junction end. This chain uses TRBV7-9 with TRBJ1-4; possible D gene TRBD1, 6 bases. Germline V gene data show CDR1 as SEHNR and CDR2 as FQNEAQ (reference sequence). This CDR3 spans 15 amino acids. The CDR3 coding sequence is TGTGCCAGCAGCTTCCTCGGGACACACAATGAAGAACTGTTTTTT. Translating gives CASSFLGTHNEELFF.

This clonotype turned up a few times. The J gene is TRBJ1-1, the V gene TRBV11-2; 8 positions agree with TRBD1. The CDR3 loop spans 14 amino acids. CDR1 is SGHAT and CDR2 is FQNNGV in the germline V gene. V lost 5 bases, J lost 5 bases, and 7 bases stayed unmatched. The chain's CDR3 is CASSPTGAETEAFF. CDR3 bases: TGTGCCAGCAGCCCGACAGGGGCAGAAACTGAAGCTTTCTTT.

In this sample, this clonotype turned up many times. The chain has TRBV9 and TRBJ1-2, with D possibly matching TRBD1 (6 bases). The V gene lost 6 bases and the J gene lost 2 bases, with 14 bases spanning the gap. The CDR3 has 14 residues. In germline, CDR1 is SGDLS, CDR2 YYNGEE. DNA for the CDR3: TGTGCCAGCACGTCCGGGGGCTTGAACTATGGCTACACCTTC. This translates into CASTSGGLNYGYTF.

The genes are TRBV6-5 and TRBJ2-3; 9 bases align to TRBD2. The CDR3 spans 17 residues. Germline V gene lookup returns CDR1 MNHEY and CDR2 SVGAGI. V was pared by 2 bases and J by 2 bases, with 8 bases of the junction left unmatched. In DNA form, the CDR3 reads TGTGCCAGCAGTTACGGAATAGCGGGAGCTTTCACAGATACGCAGTATTTT. Translated: CASSYGIAGAFTDTQYF.

This clonotype was recorded only once. V and J are TRBV19 and TRBJ2-5; a weak D match, TRBD2 (6 bases). This CDR3 contains 16 residues. V was clipped by 2 bases and J by 0 bases, with 13 bases between them. Looked up from germline, CDR1 is LNHDA and CDR2 is SQIVND (reference sequence). CDR3 bases: TGTGCCAGTAGTATATCGGGTAGGGACTACCAAGAGACCCAGTACTTC. Its protein is CASSISGRDYQETQYF.

The chain uses TRBV7-7 and TRBJ2-2, with 8 bases fitting TRBD2. The CDR3 sequence is 18 residues long. V lost 10 bases to trimming and J lost 4 bases; unmatched junction nucleotides: 20. Per the germline V gene, CDR1 is SSHAT and CDR2 is FNYEAQ (reference sequence). The CDR3 sequence is CAKCPEVSGRYPTGELFF. The CDR3 nucleotides are TGTGCCAAATGCCCGGAGGTGAGCGGGAGATATCCCACCGGGGAGCTGTTTTTT.

About this clonotype: Here the CDR3 omits its conserved ending phenylalanine or tryptophan, so a read error is the likely source. This rearrangement joins TRBV7-3 to TRBJ2-3; D uncertain. Germline V gives CDR1 SGHTA, CDR2 FQGTGA. This CDR3 has 13 residues. CDR3 nucleotide sequence: TGTGCCAGCGGCTTCCAGAGCACAGATACGCAGTATCTT. This translates into CASGFQSTDTQYL.

J is TRBJ1-5 and V is TRBV7-6, with 7 bases matching TRBD1. The germline V gene encodes CDR1 SGHVS and CDR2 FNYEAQ. The CDR3 runs to 12 residues. Unmatched junction bases numbered 8, after V lost 5 bases and J lost 13 bases. CDR3 amino acids: CASSRFEGAQHF. In DNA, the CDR3 is TGTGCCAGCAGCCGCTTCGAGGGGGCGCAGCATTTT.

This clonotype showed up many times. The J gene is TRBJ2-3, the V gene TRBV12-5, with TRBD2 identical over 10 bases. The V and J ends lost 5 bases and 3 bases, in that order; junction bases with no gene match: 8. This CDR3 is 16 amino acids long. The germline V gene encodes CDR1 LGHNT and CDR2 FRNRAP. Here the CDR3 DNA reads TGTGCTAGTGGTGCCCCTAGCGGGAGTGGAACAGATACGCAGTATTTT. Its translation is CASGAPSGSGTDTQYF. Filled out from reference TRBV12-5 and TRBJ2-3, the complete variable domain reads DARVTQTPRHKVTEMGQEVTMRCQPILGHNTVFWYRQTMMQGLELLAYFRNRAPLDDSGMPKDRFSAEMPDATLATLKIQPSEPRDSAVYFCASGAPSGSGTDTQYFGPGTRLTVL.

This clonotype appeared many times. The CDR3 sequence: CASSQEGGANTGELFF. CDR3 coding DNA: TGCGCCAGCAGCCAAGAGGGGGGCGCGAACACCGGGGAGCTGTTTTTT. The chain couples TRBV4-1 to TRBJ2-2; D might be TRBD1 or TRBD2, each matching 6 bases. Germline loops: CDR1 MGHRA, CDR2 YSYEKL. The CDR3 is 16 residues long. Trimming left V 0 bases short and J 0 bases short, with 8 bases between.

The count of this clonotype is one. The chain combines TRBV7-9 with TRBJ2-5; 10 bases fit TRBD2. The J call may not be correct, given that the DNA end is closer to TRBJ2-1. CDR1 and CDR2 from the germline V gene are SEHNR and FQNEAQ (reference sequence). The CDR3 length is 14 residues. The CDR3 is CASSSLAGVNEQFF. DNA of the CDR3: TGTGCCAGCAGCTCTCTAGCGGGAGTCAATGAGCAGTTCTTC.

Comment on this clonotype: Relative to the germline gene, one junction end is altered; a read error may explain this. J is TRBJ2-3 and V is TRBV11-2; D not certain. The germline CDR1 and CDR2 sequences are SGHAT and FQNNGV. The CDR3 is made up of 13 amino acids. The CDR3 here is CGSSPGSTDTQYF. The CDR3 DNA sequence: TGTGGCAGCAGCCCCGGGAGCACAGATACGCAGTATTTT.

This clonotype ranks as medium-sized (0.01 to 0.1%). The chain uses TRBV10-3 and TRBJ2-1; D unresolved. The V and J ends lost 4 bases and 6 bases respectively, with 10 bases between them. CDR3 length: 13 residues. Looked up from germline, CDR1 is ENHRY and CDR2 is SYGVKD. The CDR3 DNA follows: TGTGCCATCAGTGTCGAGTGGGGCAATGAGCAGTTCTTC. This encodes CAISVEWGNEQFF.

CDR3 region: CASSYHQVYEQYF. In DNA form, the CDR3 reads TGTGCCAGCAGCTACCACCAAGTTTACGAGCAGTACTTC. J is TRBJ2-7 and V is TRBV11-2; unclear D gene. From germline, CDR1 is SGHAT and CDR2 FQNNGV. CDR3 length: 13 amino acids. Trimming pared 4 bases from V and 4 bases from J, leaving 11 bases between. Full variable domain (remainder filled in from reference TRBV11-2 and TRBJ2-7): EAGVAQSPRYKIIEKRQSVAFWCNPISGHATLYWYQQILGQGPKLLIQFQNNGVVDDSQLPKDRFSAERLKGVDSTLKIQPAKLEDSAVYLCASSYHQVYEQYFGPGTRLTVT.

This clonotype was found a few times. This chain links TRBV5-4 with TRBJ1-1; D remains unclear. CDR1 is SGHNT and CDR2 is YYREEE in the germline V gene (reference sequence). The CDR3 sequence is 14 residues long. V shed 0 bases and J shed 0 bases, with 6 bases lying between them. The CDR3 spells CASSLAGMNTEAFF. CDR3 bases: TGTGCCAGCAGCTTGGCCGGGATGAACACTGAAGCTTTCTTT. The whole variable domain, remainder taken from reference TRBV5-4 and TRBJ1-1, is ETGVTQSPTHLIKTRGQQVTLRCSSQSGHNTVSWYQQALGQGPQFIFQYYREEENGRGNFPPRFSGLQFPNYSSELNVNALELDDSALYLCASSLAGMNTEAFFGQGTRLTVV.

Relative to its sample, this clonotype is medium-sized. V usage is TRBV5-5 and J usage is TRBJ2-7; possibly TRBD1 or TRBD2 for D (5 bases each). CDR1 SGHKS and CDR2 YYEKEE come from the germline V gene (reference sequence). V shed 9 bases and J shed 6 bases, with 19 bases lying between them. The CDR3 runs to 13 residues. Written as DNA, the CDR3 is TGTGCCACCGTTTGGGACCTTAATAGCGAGCAGTACTTC. Protein sequence: CATVWDLNSEQYF.

This clonotype was detected ten times or more. J is TRBJ2-4 and V is TRBV4-3; D perhaps matches TRBD1 (5 bases). V was cut by 6 bases and J by 2 bases, with 8 bases left in between. CDR1 and CDR2 (germline): LGHNA, YSLEER. The CDR3 totals 13 residues. CDR3 nucleotides: TGCGCCAGCAGTCCAGGGACCAAAAACATTCAGTACTTC. The encoded protein is CASSPGTKNIQYF.

This clonotype appeared a single time. This chain uses TRBV12-3 or TRBV12-4 with TRBJ2-2; TRBD1 or TRBD2 may be the D gene (5 bases each). This CDR3 has 13 amino acids. The germline V and J ends were trimmed by 7 bases and 4 bases, with 10 bases remaining between them. The CDR3 DNA reads as TGTGCCAGCACCGTCGGGGCCACCGGGGAGCTGTTTTTT. Translating it yields CASTVGATGELFF.

In its sample, this clonotype was seen many times. The J gene is TRBJ2-6, the V gene TRBV5-1; no definite D call. The V end lost 0 bases, the J end lost 0 bases, and 4 bases lay between the germline ends. Germline V CDR1 and CDR2: SGHRS, YFSETQ. The CDR3 is made up of 15 amino acids. The CDR3 region is CASSLGSSGANVLTF. CDR3 coding DNA: TGCGCCAGCAGCTTGGGGTCCTCTGGGGCCAACGTCCTGACTTTC. Full variable domain (outside the CDR3, taken from reference TRBV5-1 and TRBJ2-6): KAGVTQTPRYLIKTRGQQVTLSCSPISGHRSVSWYQQTPGQGLQFLFEYFSETQRNKGNFPGRFSGRQFSNSRSEMNVSTLELGDSALYLCASSLGSSGANVLTFGAGSRLTVL.

The chain recombines TRBV19 with TRBJ1-2, with D perhaps matching TRBD1 (5 bases). Per germline, CDR1 LNHDA and CDR2 SQIVND (reference sequence). The CDR3 covers 15 residues. V was pared by 5 bases and J by 3 bases, with 16 bases between. The CDR3 nucleotides are TGTGCCAGTAGTGCCTCCAGGGTGGGGTACTATGGCTACACCTTC. Its protein product is CASSASRVGYYGYTF. The variable domain in full, completed from reference TRBV19 and TRBJ1-2, reads DGGITQSPKYLFRKEGQNVTLSCEQNLNHDAMYWYRQDPGQGLRLIYYSQIVNDFQKGDIAEGYSVSREKKESFPLTVTSAQKNPTAFYLCASSASRVGYYGYTFGSGTRLTVV.

Worth noting for this clonotype: Possible read error: a much larger clone is one base away. The rearrangement joins TRBV11-3 to TRBJ2-1, with unresolved D. The CDR3 loop spans 13 amino acids. The germline V gene encodes CDR1 SGHNT and CDR2 YENEEA. V was shortened by 5 bases and J by 9 bases, with 14 bases between the two germline ends. CDR3 in DNA: TGTGCCAGCAGCGCGTTATTCCGGGCTGAGCAGTTCTTC. Amino acids: CASSALFRAEQFF. Using reference TRBV11-3 and TRBJ2-1 for the parts outside the CDR3, the full variable domain is EAGVVQSPRYKIIEKKQPVAFWCNPISGHNTLYWYLQNLGQGPELLIRYENEEAVDDSQLPKDRFSAERLKGVDSTLKIQPAELGDSAVYLCASSALFRAEQFFGPGTRLTVL.

This clonotype was seen many times. The chain couples TRBV11-2 to TRBJ1-6; D is uncertain. This CDR3 is built from 15 residues. V was cut by 0 bases and J by 4 bases, with 7 bases left in between. Germline CDR1 is SGHAT and CDR2 is FQNNGV. The CDR3 sequence: CASSLEAEYNSPLHF. The CDR3, as DNA: TGTGCCAGCAGCTTAGAGGCGGAATATAATTCACCCCTCCACTTT.

This clonotype has ten or more counts. This rearrangement joins TRBV6-6 to TRBJ2-7, with 10 positions matching TRBD2. The ends lost 5 bases at V and 1 base at J; junction bases unmatched: 5. The CDR3 spans 15 residues. Germline V gives CDR1 MNHNY, CDR2 SVGAGI (reference sequence). The CDR3 bases are TGTGCCAGCAGTCACGGGACTAGCGAATCCTACGAGCAGTACTTC. Protein sequence: CASSHGTSESYEQYF.

This clonotype has ten or more counts. A much larger clone lies one base from this, so it may be a read error. V usage is TRBV6-5 and J usage is TRBJ2-3; D call uncertain. Per the germline V gene, CDR1 is MNHEY and CDR2 is SVGAGI. V was shortened by 5 bases and J by 3 bases, with 18 bases between the two germline ends. The CDR3 covers 16 residues. CDR3 residues: CASSHVYGKGTDTQYF. The CDR3 DNA is TGTGCCAGCAGTCACGTTTACGGAAAGGGAACAGATACGCAGTATTTT.

The gene calls are TRBV29-1 and TRBJ1-3, with 9 bases aligning to TRBD1. Germline V CDR1 and CDR2: SQVTM, ANQGSEA. The CDR3 is 16 amino acids. V was pared by 6 bases and J by 8 bases, with 17 bases of the junction left unmatched. The CDR3 bases are TGCAGCGTGGAGACCGGACAGGGGATTGGTGGCTACACCATATATTTT. Its protein is CSVETGQGIGGYTIYF.

On this clonotype: At one end, the junction sequence differs from germline, possibly due to a read error. The chain carries TRBV3-1 and TRBJ2-7, with 10 bases that match TRBD2. CDR3 size: 16 residues. CDR1 is LGHDT, CDR2 YNNKEL, per germline (reference sequence). The CDR3 spells CASSQESSGRLDEQHF. The CDR3 nucleotides read TGCGCCAGCAGCCAAGAGTCTAGCGGGAGACTCGACGAGCAGCACTTC.

On this clonotype: A much larger clone differs from this one at a single base, so this may be a read error. The CDR3: CAGSPPGRMNTEAFF. CDR3 coding DNA: TGTGCCGGCAGCCCTCCGGGACGGATGAACACTGAAGCTTTCTTT. The chain joins TRBV7-9 to TRBJ1-1; possible D gene TRBD1, 5 bases. The CDR3 is made up of 15 amino acids. Looked up from germline, CDR1 is SEHNR and CDR2 is FQNEAQ (reference sequence).

This clonotype was seen many times. The chain carries TRBV14 and TRBJ2-7, with a weak D call TRBD1 (6 bases). Trimming removed 2 bases at V and 2 bases at J, with 19 bases between. CDR1 and CDR2 (germline): SGHDN, FVKESK. The CDR3 is 17 residues long. CDR3 residues: CASSQRPRAGVAYEQYF. The CDR3 DNA sequence: TGTGCCAGCAGCCAACGACCTAGGGCAGGGGTGGCCTACGAGCAGTACTTC.

This clonotype occurred once. This chain links TRBV29-1 with TRBJ2-2; 7 positions match TRBD1. V trimming: 2 bases; J trimming: 7 bases; junction bases outside the gene matches: 7. This CDR3 comprises 14 residues. Germline lookup yields CDR1 SQVTM and CDR2 ANQGSEA. The CDR3 region has the DNA TGCAGCGTTGAACGGACAGGCCTACGCGGGGAGCTGTTTTTT. It codes for CSVERTGLRGELFF.

As to this clonotype: It may be a read error: a sequence one base away is much more abundant. The V and J genes are TRBV25-1 and TRBJ2-2, with TRBD1 matching 8 bases. The germline V gene encodes CDR1 MGHDK and CDR2 SYGVNS. The CDR3 is 14 residues long. J was trimmed by 3 bases and V by 8 bases; bases with no gene match: 5. The DNA for the CDR3 is TGTGCCAGCTACGGACAGGGTGACACCGGGGAGCTGTTTTTT. Residues: CASYGQGDTGELFF.